This T cell receptor (beta chain) was recovered during a study of blood T cell repertoires in COVID-19. Study information: Specimens from acute and convalescent COVID-19 originated in the United States, Italy and Spain. PBMCs, B-cell-depleted T cells, or T cells provided the cDNA or gDNA that made up the material.

CDR3 size: 13 residues. CDR1 and CDR2 (germline): SSHAT, FNYEAQ (reference sequence). Note on this clone: One junction end does not reproduce the germline sequence, and a read error may be involved.

In the original processing: Estimation of nucleated cell counts was performed using reference gene primer amplification. Profiled with immunoSEQ multiplex PCR; TCRdb holds only in-frame clones, not every one. The DNA was the basis for D and trimming; V, J and clone size are from that table. The table shows 210,000 or so clones, with less than 90% occurring only once. Material for sequencing was peripheral blood. This receptor was identified in a woman older than 75 with active or convalescent COVID-19. This chain connects TRBV7-7 to TRBJ1-6; unclear D gene. Here the CDR3 reads CASSLDGNSPLHF. CDR3 nucleotide sequence: TGTGCTAGCAGCTTAGACGGTAATTCACCCCTCCACTTT.